The 6 T cell receptor beta chains below all came from one sample that was sequenced in a study of T cells in Graves' hyperthyroidism and ophthalmopathy. Template material for amplifying TCR beta CDR3 regions consisted of RNA transcripts. The HTBI primer set drove a first-round RT-PCR of the TCR CDR3. Each CDR3 protein is one row after TCRdb ran MiXCR on the multiplex PCR reads. The top ten hold approximately 7.5% of the sample, which has 610,000 or so distinct CDR3 sequences, around 42% seen once. The specimen sequenced was peripheral blood or thyroid tissue (not recorded which). The receptors derive from a woman between 18 and 29 years old with Graves' hyperthyroidism.

In its sample, this clonotype was seen a few times. A read error is likely, as this CDR3 ends without the conserved phenylalanine or tryptophan. The DNA is omitted, as the CDR3 cannot be located on it reliably, and the CDR3 follows TCRdb's listing. This sequence joins TRBV14 and TRBJ2-3. The CDR3 is made up of 10 amino acids, end residues included. Germline CDR1 is SGHDN and CDR2 is FVKESK. The CDR3 loop reads CASSQVCLCY.

This chain uses TRBV7-7 with TRBJ1-2, with 7 bases fitting TRBD1. J gave up 5 bases and V 5 bases, and 14 bases lay outside the gene matches. CDR3 length: 16 residues. Germline CDR1 SSHAT, CDR2 FNYEAQ (reference sequence). CDR3 coding DNA: TGTGCCAGCAGCCTTAGGGGGCAGGGGCTCGAGTATGGCTACACCTTC. Translating gives CASSLRGQGLEYGYTF.

This clonotype came up many times. The chain uses TRBV7-9 and TRBJ1-2, with a possible D match to TRBD1 (6 bases). The CDR3 runs to 16 residues. The V and J ends lost 4 bases and 3 bases respectively, with 18 bases between them. Germline loops: CDR1 SEHNR, CDR2 FQNEAQ (reference sequence). The CDR3 nucleotides read TGTGCCAGCAGCTCGAAAGGGGGGGTTCTTCACTATGGCTACACCTTC. Amino acids: CASSSKGGVLHYGYTF.

There are many counts of this clonotype. The CDR3 region is CASTLGGVGYTF. DNA for the CDR3: TGTGCCAGCACCCTGGGGGGGGTGGGCTACACCTTC. This chain uses TRBV12-3 or TRBV12-4 with TRBJ1-2; weak D call: TRBD1 (5 bases). The ends were cut back, 7 bases at V and 8 bases at J, with 14 bases in the middle. The CDR3 has 12 amino acids.

Only one count was recorded for this clonotype. The chain uses TRBV7-9 and TRBJ2-7; 8 positions agree with TRBD2. V shed 4 bases and J 8 bases; nucleotides not matched to a gene: 4. This CDR3 contains 12 residues. The V gene's germline CDR1 is SEHNR and CDR2 FQNEAQ (reference sequence). In nucleotides, the CDR3 is TGTGCCAGCAGCTCGGGGGGGGAACAGCAGTACTTC. Protein product: CASSSGGEQQYF.

This clonotype appeared many times. The chain joins TRBV20-1 to TRBJ2-7, with D perhaps matching TRBD1 (6 bases). The germline V gene has CDR1 DFQATT and CDR2 SNEGSKA (reference sequence). The V end was cut by 1 base, the J end by 3 bases, with 10 bases between. The CDR3 runs 13 residues. The DNA of the CDR3 is TGCAGTGCTAGAGTGGGACAATACTACGAGCAGTACTTC. This codes for CSARVGQYYEQYF.